This T cell receptor (beta chain) is from a study of cytomegalovirus exposure and HLA in healthy donors. The protocol was immunoSEQ multiplex PCR, while the TCRdb copy is restricted to in-frame clones and leaves out a portion. The data hold roughly 60,000 clones, with just under 95% observed a single time. Germline V gene lookup returns CDR1 SGHNT and CDR2 YENEEA. With 5 bases removed from V and 2 bases from J, the gap between germline ends came to 9 bases. CDR3 size: 13 residues. Sequencing was performed on PBMCs. The genes are TRBV11-3 and TRBJ1-2; no reliable D call. The clonotype was recovered from a man aged 18 to 29 in good health and CMV-seronegative. The CDR3 protein is CASSPTRNYGYTF. The CDR3 coding sequence is TGTGCCAGCAGCCCCACTCGGAACTATGGCTACACCTTC.